The rows below give T cell receptor beta chains drawn from one sample of a study of blood T cell repertoires in COVID-19. Produced via immunoSEQ multiplex PCR; TCRdb's table is partial and in-frame only. The sample has 100,000 or so clones, around 83% seen once. The sequenced sample consisted of peripheral blood. These receptors originate from a human donor in a cohort sampled during active COVID-19. CDR3s include the opening cysteine and the closing phenylalanine or tryptophan.

>TRBV3-1/TRBV3-2
CASSHTAGGRNEQFF
>TRBV28
CASRFRVEAFF
>TRBV27
CASSPRTSGGLSYNEQFF
>TRBV5-5
CASRRAQGRDSGNTIYF
>TRBV3-1/TRBV3-2
CASSPPSGGRSYSYNEQFF
>TRBV27
CASSFLPGQGSPNEKLFF
>TRBV6-2/TRBV6-3
CASSSPDRVLKPQHF
>TRBV7-6
CASSYPPSGGLEQFF
>TRBV7-9
CASSLFFSDTQYF
>TRBV27
CASSPGTSGGQETQYF
>TRBV27
CASSPYPRDRRDNYGYTF
>TRBV3-1/TRBV3-2
CASSQADRVSKLFF
>TRBV6-5
CASSKPGTLDTEAFF
>TRBV5-6
CASSSRVYITEAFF
>TRBV6-6
CASSYPGVGETQYF
>TRBV6-5
CASRQAGGPSDTQYF
>TRBV25-1
CASSEQGIGDEQFF
>TRBV14
CASSQDGGANTEAFF
>TRBV28
CASSTSGGGNEKLFF
>TRBV7-2
CASSSYRGNEQYF
>TRBV19
CASSIGGGIDQPQHF
>TRBV6-5
CASSYNRGQQAFF
>TRBV18
CASSPVPGHNTEAFF
>TRBV18
CASSPTGTSTTYEQYF
>TRBV18
CASSPGRANEQFF